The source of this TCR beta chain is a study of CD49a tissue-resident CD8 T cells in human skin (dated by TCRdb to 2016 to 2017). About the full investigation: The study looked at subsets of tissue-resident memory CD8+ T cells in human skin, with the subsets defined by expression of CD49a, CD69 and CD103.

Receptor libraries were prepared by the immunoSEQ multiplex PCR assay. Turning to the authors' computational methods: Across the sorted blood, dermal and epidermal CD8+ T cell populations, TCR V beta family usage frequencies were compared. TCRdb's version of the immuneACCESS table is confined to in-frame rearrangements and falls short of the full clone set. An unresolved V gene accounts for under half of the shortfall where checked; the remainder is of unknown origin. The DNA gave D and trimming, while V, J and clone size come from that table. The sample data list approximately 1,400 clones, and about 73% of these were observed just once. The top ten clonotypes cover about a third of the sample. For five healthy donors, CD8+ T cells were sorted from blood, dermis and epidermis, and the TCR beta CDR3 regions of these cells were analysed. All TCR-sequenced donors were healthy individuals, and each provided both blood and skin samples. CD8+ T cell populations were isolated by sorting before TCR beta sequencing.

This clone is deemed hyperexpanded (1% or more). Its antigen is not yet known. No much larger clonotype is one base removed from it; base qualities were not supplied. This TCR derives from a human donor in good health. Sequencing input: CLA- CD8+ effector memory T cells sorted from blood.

The DNA sequence is as follows: TGCGCCAGCAGCCAAGATTTAGCGGGGGGGCTTCTCTCCTACGAGCAGTACTTC. The translation is CASSQDLAGGLLSYEQYF. The chain was built from TRBV4-3 and TRBJ2-7; 11 central nucleotides agree with TRBD2. The junction shows trimming of 0 bases on V and 0 bases on J, and the gene matches do not reach 7 bases of it. The CDR3 contains 18 residues, cysteine and phenylalanine counted. Only the CDR3 DNA is retained, 54 bases long and in frame from the first base. Based on the germline V gene, the CDR1 and CDR2 sequences are LGHNA and YSLEER.